Here is one TCR beta chain with its context. Its matching antigen is unknown. A read error is possible here, since a much larger clone lies one base away. This sample stems from a study of glioma-infiltrating T cells. Study observations and caveats: A blood CDR3 motif signature was depleted in highly divergent patients.

CDR1 LNHNV and CDR2 YYDKDF come from the germline V gene (reference sequence). There are 14 residues in the CDR3. Trimming removed 3 bases from V and 2 bases from J; junction bases left unmatched: 2. TCR alpha and beta CDR3 regions were amplified from RNA using iRepertoire nested multiplex PCR. TCRdb itself ran the multiplex PCR reads through MiXCR, one entry per CDR3 protein. The sample carries roughly 350,000 distinct CDR3 sequences, 41% recorded once. The receptor comes from a human donor with low-grade glioma or glioblastoma, undergoing nonglioma brain surgery, or in good health (not recorded which). J is TRBJ2-3 and V is TRBV15, with 7 bases that match TRBD2. Sequencing was performed on glioma tissue, nonneoplastic brain tissue, or PBMCs (not recorded which). The CDR3 loop reads CATSSGRTTDTQYF. The DNA for the CDR3 is TGTGCCACCAGCAGCGGGAGGACCACAGATACGCAGTATTTT.